This TCR beta chain was obtained from a study of blood T cell repertoires in COVID-19. Study summary: Some COVID-19 samples were acute and others convalescent; all came from the United States, Italy and Spain. PBMCs, B-cell-depleted T cells, or T cells were the source of the cDNA or gDNA that made up the material.

This clone has only a few counts. The Seattle patients joined while their infection was active and were tracked longitudinally afterward. Per germline, CDR1 MDHEN and CDR2 SYDVKM. CDR3 length: 12 amino acids. With 3 bases removed from V and 8 bases from J, the gap between germline ends came to 10 bases. Authors' methods: The authors estimated nucleated cell counts from reference gene primer amplification. Profiled with immunoSEQ multiplex PCR; TCRdb holds only in-frame clones, not every one. V and J calls and clone size are given by that table; D and trimming were obtained from the DNA. The sample yields more than 200,000 clones, about nine tenths seen once.

The sequenced material came from peripheral blood. The source is a man aged 25 to 40 with COVID-19, enrolled during active disease. V gene TRBV28 combines with J gene TRBJ1-2, with no clear D. This chain's CDR3 is CASSFRDRGYTF. CDR3 bases: TGTGCCAGCAGTTTTCGGGATCGGGGCTACACCTTC.